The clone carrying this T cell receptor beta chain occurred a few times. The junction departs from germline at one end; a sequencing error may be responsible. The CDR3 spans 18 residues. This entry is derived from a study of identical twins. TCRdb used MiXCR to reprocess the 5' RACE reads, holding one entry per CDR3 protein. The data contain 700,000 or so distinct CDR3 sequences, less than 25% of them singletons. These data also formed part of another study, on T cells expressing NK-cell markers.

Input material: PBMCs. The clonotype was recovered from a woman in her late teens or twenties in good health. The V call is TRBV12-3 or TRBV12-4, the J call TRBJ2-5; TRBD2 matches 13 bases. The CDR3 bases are TGTGCCATCAGTTTTGATCTACTAGCGGGGGGGCTCCAAGAGACCCAGTACTTC. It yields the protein CAISFDLLAGGLQETQYF.